This T cell receptor beta chain stems from a study of CD8+CD57+ T cells in acquired aplastic anemia. Whole-study findings and limits: Patients and controls shared under 35 CD8+ CDR3 sequences, which appeared highly expressed in patients and within their immunodominant clones.

Genomic DNA, serving as template, underwent TCR beta VDJ and CDR3 profiling. Each CDR3 protein is one row after TCRdb ran MiXCR on the reads. The table shows 120,000 or so distinct CDR3 sequences, with 45% to 60% occurring only once. Sequencing was done on patients that had shown CD8+CD57+ cell expansion by flow cytometry. The CDR3 runs 15 residues. J was trimmed by 1 base and V by 6 bases; bases with no gene match: 6. Germline V gene lookup returns CDR1 LNHDA and CDR2 SQIVND (reference sequence). This clonotype was picked up a small number of times. The antigen is not known. This chain joins TRBV19 and TRBJ2-5; 9 positions agree with TRBD2. The sequencing sample was made of sorted CD4+, CD8+, or CD8+CD57+ T cells (not recorded which) from PBMCs. This receptor was identified in a human donor with aplastic anemia. CDR3 loop: CASSERGVSQETQYF. Here the CDR3 DNA reads TGTGCCAGTAGCGAGCGGGGGGTCTCCCAAGAGACCCAGTACTTC.